The 8 T cell receptor beta chains reported below all come from one sample, sequenced in a study of early T cells in non-severe SARS-CoV-2 infection. TCRdb reanalysed the 5' RACE reads using MiXCR and keeps one entry per CDR3 protein. The repertoire holds more than 50,000 distinct CDR3 sequences, with roughly 12% as singletons. This material consisted of whole blood, taken at baseline. The receptors were gathered from an adult who was a healthcare worker with PCR-confirmed SARS-CoV-2 infection or an uninfected control (not recorded which).

V gene TRBV5-6 combines with J gene TRBJ1-5; no clear D. Germline V lookup: CDR1 SGHDT, CDR2 YYEEEE. V was cut by 4 bases and J by 2 bases, with 7 bases left in between. CDR3 length equals 13 residues. CDR3 sequence: CASSQVGNQPQHF. CDR3 nucleotides: TGTGCCAGCAGCCAAGTGGGCAATCAGCCCCAGCATTTT. Full variable domain (outside the CDR3, taken from reference TRBV5-6 and TRBJ1-5): DAGVTQSPTHLIKTRGQQVTLRCSPKSGHDTVSWYQQALGQGPQFIFQYYEEEERQRGNFPDRFSGHQFPNYSSELNVNALLLGDSALYLCASSQVGNQPQHFGDGTRLSIL.

This clonotype was found a few times. The chain joins TRBV7-8 to TRBJ2-7; TRBD2 matches at 9 bases. CDR3 length: 17 residues. Unmatched junction bases numbered 16, after V lost 4 bases and J lost 6 bases. Germline CDR1 SGHVS, CDR2 FQNEAQ. In DNA form, the CDR3 reads TGTGCCAGCAGCTCGTCGCGGTGGGGACTAGCCCCTGTCGAGCAGTACTTC. Its protein is CASSSSRWGLAPVEQYF.

There are a few counts of this clonotype. The chain employs TRBV6-2 or TRBV6-3 and TRBJ1-1; D remains unclear. Germline assignment: CDR1 MNHEY and CDR2 SVGEGT. The CDR3 extends over 13 amino acids. Trimming cost V 2 bases and J 9 bases, with 13 bases left between them. The CDR3: CASSYANAFKAFF. The CDR3 nucleotides are TGTGCCAGCAGTTACGCCAATGCCTTTAAAGCTTTCTTT.

The chain joins TRBV6-5 to TRBJ2-7; the D gene could be TRBD1 or TRBD2 (5 bases each). Trimming stripped 0 bases from V and 3 bases from J, with 9 bases between. Germline V gene data show CDR1 as MNHEY and CDR2 as SVGAGI. This CDR3 is 14 amino acids long. The CDR3 reads CASSYSGTDYEQYF. The CDR3, as DNA: TGTGCCAGCAGTTACTCGGGGACGGACTACGAGCAGTACTTC.

This clonotype was seen a handful of times. The V call is TRBV3-1, the J call TRBJ2-7, with 14 bases fitting TRBD2. The germline V gene encodes CDR1 LGHDT and CDR2 YNNKEL (reference sequence). V lost 4 bases, J lost 1 base, and 3 bases stayed unmatched. The CDR3 runs 16 residues. The CDR3 coding sequence is TGTGCCAGCAGCCCGACTAGCGGGAGGGGGTCCTACGAGCAGTACTTC. Residues: CASSPTSGRGSYEQYF.

This rearrangement joins TRBV5-1 to TRBJ2-2, with 8 bases lining up with TRBD2. V gave up 0 bases and J gave up 6 bases; unmatched junction bases: 1. Germline-derived CDR1 and CDR2 are SGHRS and YFSETQ. This CDR3 region has 14 residues. This CDR3 reads CASSLVAGSGELFF. The CDR3 DNA is TGCGCCAGCAGCTTGGTAGCGGGATCCGGGGAGCTGTTTTTT.

This clonotype was observed a few times. V and J are TRBV27 and TRBJ2-7, with TRBD1 matching 8 bases. CDR1 is MNHEY, CDR2 SMNVEV, per germline (reference sequence). V was pared by 6 bases and J by 2 bases, with 12 bases of the junction left unmatched. The CDR3 contains 16 residues. This chain's CDR3 is CASRMTKGTGAYEQYF. CDR3 in DNA: TGTGCCAGCAGGATGACGAAGGGGACAGGAGCCTACGAGCAGTACTTC.

This clonotype has ten or more counts. The chain recombines TRBV7-9 with TRBJ1-4; tentatively, D is TRBD1 (6 bases). Per the germline V gene, CDR1 is SEHNR and CDR2 is FQNEAQ (reference sequence). The CDR3 loop spans 16 amino acids. Trimming took 4 bases from V and 8 from J, leaving 20 bases between them. The CDR3 sequence: CASSSGPGGVGEKLFF. The CDR3 DNA reads as TGTGCCAGCAGCTCCGGTCCCGGGGGCGTAGGGGAAAAACTGTTTTTT.